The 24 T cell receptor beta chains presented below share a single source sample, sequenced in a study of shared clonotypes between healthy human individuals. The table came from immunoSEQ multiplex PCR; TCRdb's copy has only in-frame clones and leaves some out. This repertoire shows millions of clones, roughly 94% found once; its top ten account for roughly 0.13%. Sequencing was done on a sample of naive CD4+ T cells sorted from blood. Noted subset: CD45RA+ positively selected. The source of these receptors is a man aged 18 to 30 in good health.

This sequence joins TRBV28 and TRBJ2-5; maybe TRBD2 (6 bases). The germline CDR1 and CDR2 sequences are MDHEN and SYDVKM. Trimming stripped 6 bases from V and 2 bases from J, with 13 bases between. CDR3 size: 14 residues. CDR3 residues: CASSPLGGQETQYF. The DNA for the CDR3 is TGTGCCAGCAGCCCTCTCGGGGGACAAGAGACCCAGTACTTC.

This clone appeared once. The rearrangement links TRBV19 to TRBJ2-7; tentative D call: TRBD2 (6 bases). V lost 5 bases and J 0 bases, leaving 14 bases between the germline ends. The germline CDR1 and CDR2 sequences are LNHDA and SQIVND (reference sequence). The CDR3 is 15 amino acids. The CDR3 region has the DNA TGTGCCAGTAGTGGGGGTCTAGCGATCTCCTACGAGCAGTACTTC. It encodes CASSGGLAISYEQYF.

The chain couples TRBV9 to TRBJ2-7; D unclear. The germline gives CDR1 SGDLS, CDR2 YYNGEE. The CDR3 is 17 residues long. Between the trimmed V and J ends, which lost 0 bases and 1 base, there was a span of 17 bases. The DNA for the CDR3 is TGTGCCAGCAGCGTAGGGTTAGCTTCCCTCGAATCCTACGAGCAGTACTTC. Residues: CASSVGLASLESYEQYF.

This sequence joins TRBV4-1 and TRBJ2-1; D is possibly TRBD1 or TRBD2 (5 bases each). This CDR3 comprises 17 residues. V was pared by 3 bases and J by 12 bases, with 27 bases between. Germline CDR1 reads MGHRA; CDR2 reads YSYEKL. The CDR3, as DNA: TGCGCCAGCAGCCAGACCCAGATTGGGGGTTCGACAATGAGGCAGTTCTTC. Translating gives CASSQTQIGGSTMRQFF.

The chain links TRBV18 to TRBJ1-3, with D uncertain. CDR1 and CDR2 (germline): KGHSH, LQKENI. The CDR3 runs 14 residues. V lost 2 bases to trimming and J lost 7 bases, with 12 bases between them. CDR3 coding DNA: TGTGCCAGCTCACCAAACCCCGTGGAGAACACCATATATTTT. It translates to CASSPNPVENTIYF.

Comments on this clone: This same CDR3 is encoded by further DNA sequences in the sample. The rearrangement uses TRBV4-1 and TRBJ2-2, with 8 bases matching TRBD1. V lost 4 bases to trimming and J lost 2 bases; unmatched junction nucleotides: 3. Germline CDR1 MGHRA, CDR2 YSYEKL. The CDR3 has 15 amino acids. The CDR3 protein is CASSRTGPNTGELFF. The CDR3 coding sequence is TGCGCCAGCAGCCGGACAGGGCCTAACACCGGGGAGCTGTTTTTT.

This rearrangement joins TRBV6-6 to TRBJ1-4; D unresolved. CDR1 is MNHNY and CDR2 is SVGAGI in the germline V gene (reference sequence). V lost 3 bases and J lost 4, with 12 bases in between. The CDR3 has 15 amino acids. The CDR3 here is CASSYSLSNNEKLFF. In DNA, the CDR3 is TGTGCCAGCAGTTATTCGTTGTCCAATAATGAAAAACTGTTTTTT.

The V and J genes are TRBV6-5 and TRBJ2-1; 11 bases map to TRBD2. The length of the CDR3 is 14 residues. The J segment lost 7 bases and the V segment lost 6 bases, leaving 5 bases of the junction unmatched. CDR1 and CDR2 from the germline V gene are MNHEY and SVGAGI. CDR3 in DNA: TGTGCCAGCAGCGGACTAGCGGGTGGTAATGAGCAGTTCTTC. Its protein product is CASSGLAGGNEQFF.

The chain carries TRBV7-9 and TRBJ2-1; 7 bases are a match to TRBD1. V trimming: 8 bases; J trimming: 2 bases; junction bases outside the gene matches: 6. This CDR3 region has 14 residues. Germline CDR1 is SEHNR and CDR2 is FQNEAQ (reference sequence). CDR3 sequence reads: CASCIQGPYNEQFF. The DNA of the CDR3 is TGTGCCAGCTGTATACAGGGGCCCTACAATGAGCAGTTCTTC.

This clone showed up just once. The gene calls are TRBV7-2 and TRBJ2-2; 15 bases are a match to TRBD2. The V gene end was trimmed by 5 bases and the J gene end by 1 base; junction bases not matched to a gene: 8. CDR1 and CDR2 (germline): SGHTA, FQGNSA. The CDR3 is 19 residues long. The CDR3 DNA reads TGTGCCAGCAGCCCCGCGGGACTAGCGGGAGGACGGAACACCGGGGAGCTGTTTTTT. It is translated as CASSPAGLAGGRNTGELFF.

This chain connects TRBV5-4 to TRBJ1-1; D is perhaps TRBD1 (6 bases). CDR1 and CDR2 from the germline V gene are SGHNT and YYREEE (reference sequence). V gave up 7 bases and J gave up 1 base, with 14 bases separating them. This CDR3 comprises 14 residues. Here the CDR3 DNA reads TGTGCCAGCGTCATACAGGGAGCGAACACTGAAGCTTTCTTT. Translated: CASVIQGANTEAFF.

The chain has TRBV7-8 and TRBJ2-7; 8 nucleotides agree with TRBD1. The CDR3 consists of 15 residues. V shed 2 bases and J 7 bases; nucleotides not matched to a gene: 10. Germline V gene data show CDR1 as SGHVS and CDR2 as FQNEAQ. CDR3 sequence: CASSLRDRNPGEQYF. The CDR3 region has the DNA TGTGCCAGCAGCTTACGGGACAGGAATCCGGGGGAGCAGTACTTC.

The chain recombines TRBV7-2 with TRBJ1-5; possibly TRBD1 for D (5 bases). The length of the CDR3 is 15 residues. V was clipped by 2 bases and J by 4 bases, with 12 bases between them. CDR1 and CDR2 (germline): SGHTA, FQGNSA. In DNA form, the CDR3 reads TGTGCCAGCAGCTTACTCACAGGACTGAATCAGCCCCAGCATTTT. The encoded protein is CASSLLTGLNQPQHF.

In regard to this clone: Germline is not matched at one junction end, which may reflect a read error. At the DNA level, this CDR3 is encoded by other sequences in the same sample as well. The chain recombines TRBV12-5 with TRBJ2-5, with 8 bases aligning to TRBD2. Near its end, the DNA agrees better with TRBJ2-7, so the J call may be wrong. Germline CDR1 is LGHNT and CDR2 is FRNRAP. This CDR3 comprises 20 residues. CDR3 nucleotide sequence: TGTGCTAGTGGTCTGGTAGCCAAAAGGTTTGCGGGGGGCCCGCGGGACGAGCAGTACTTC. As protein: CASGLVAKRFAGGPRDEQYF.

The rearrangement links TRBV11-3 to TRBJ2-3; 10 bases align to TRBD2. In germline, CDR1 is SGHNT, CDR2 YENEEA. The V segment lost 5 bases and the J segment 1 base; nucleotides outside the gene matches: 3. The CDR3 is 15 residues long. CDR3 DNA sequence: TGTGCCAGCAGCCTAGCGGGGGAACGCACAGATACGCAGTATTTT. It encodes CASSLAGERTDTQYF. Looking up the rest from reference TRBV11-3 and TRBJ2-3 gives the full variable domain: EAGVVQSPRYKIIEKKQPVAFWCNPISGHNTLYWYLQNLGQGPELLIRYENEEAVDDSQLPKDRFSAERLKGVDSTLKIQPAELGDSAVYLCASSLAGERTDTQYFGPGTRLTVL.

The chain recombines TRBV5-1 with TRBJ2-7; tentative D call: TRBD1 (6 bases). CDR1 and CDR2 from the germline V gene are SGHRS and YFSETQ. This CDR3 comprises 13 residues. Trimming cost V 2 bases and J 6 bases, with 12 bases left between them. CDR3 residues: CASSLGGVGEQYF. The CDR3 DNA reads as TGCGCCAGCAGCTTAGGGGGAGTTGGCGAGCAGTACTTC.

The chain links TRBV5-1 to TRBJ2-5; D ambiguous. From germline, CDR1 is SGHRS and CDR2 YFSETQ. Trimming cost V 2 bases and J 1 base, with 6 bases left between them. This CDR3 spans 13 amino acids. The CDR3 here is CASSLRSQETQYF. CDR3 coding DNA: TGCGCCAGCAGCTTACGCAGCCAAGAGACCCAGTACTTC.

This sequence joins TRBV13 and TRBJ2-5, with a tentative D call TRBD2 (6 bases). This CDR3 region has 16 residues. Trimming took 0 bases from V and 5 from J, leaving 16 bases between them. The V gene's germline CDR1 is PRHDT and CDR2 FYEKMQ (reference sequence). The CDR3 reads CASSLGAGKASETQYF. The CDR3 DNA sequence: TGTGCCAGCAGCTTAGGTGCGGGAAAAGCCTCTGAGACCCAGTACTTC.

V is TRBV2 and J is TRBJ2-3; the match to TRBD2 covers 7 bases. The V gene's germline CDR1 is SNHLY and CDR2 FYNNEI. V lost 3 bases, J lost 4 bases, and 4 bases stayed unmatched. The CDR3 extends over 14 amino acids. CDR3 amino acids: CASSEGGSPDTQYF. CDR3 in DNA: TGTGCCAGCAGTGAGGGAGGGTCCCCAGATACGCAGTATTTT.

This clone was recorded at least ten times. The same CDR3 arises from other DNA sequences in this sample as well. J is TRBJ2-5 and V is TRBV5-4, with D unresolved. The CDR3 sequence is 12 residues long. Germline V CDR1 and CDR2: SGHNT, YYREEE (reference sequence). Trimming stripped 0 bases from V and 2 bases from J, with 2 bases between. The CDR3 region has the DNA TGTGCCAGCAGCTTGGGGCAAGAGACCCAGTACTTC. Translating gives CASSLGQETQYF.

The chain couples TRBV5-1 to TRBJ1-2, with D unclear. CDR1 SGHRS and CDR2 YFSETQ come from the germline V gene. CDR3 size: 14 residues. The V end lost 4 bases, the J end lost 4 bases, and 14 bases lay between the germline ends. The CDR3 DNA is TGCGCCAGCAGCCCCCGGGGTAGCGGCTATGGCTACACCTTC. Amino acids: CASSPRGSGYGYTF.

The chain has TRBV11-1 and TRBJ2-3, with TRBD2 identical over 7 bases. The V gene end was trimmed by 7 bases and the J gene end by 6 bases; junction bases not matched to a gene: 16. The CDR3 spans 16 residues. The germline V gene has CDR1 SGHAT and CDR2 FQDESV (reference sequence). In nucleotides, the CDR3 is TGTGCCAGCACCTCTGGGCTTGCTAGCGGATGGGATACGCAGTATTTT. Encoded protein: CASTSGLASGWDTQYF.

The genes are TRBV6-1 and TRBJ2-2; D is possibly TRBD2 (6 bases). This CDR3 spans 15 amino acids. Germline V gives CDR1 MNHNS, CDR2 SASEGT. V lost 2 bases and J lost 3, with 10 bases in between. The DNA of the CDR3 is TGTGCCAGCAGTGAACTAGGGGACTACACCGGGGAGCTGTTTTTT. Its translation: CASSELGDYTGELFF.

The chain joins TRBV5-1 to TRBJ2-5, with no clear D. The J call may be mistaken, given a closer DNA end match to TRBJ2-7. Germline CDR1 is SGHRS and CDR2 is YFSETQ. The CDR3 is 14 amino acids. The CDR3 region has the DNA TGCGCCAGCAGCTCTGGTGGTGGGGATTACGAGCAGTACTTC. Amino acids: CASSSGGGDYEQYF.